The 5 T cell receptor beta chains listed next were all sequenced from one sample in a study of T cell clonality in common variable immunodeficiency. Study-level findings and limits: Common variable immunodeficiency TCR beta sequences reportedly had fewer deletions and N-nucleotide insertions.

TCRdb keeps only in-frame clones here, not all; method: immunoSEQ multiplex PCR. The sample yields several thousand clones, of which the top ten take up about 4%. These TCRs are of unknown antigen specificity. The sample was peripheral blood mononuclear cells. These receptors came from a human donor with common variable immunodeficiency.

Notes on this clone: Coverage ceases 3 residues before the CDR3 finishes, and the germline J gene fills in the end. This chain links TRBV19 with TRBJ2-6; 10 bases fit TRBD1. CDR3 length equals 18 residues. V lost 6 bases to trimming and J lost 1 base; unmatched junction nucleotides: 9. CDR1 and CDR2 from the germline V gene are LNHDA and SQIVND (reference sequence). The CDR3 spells CASRKGRQGASGANVLTF. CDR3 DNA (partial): TGTGCCAGTAGAAAAGGTCGACAGGGGGCGTCTGGGGCCAACGTC.

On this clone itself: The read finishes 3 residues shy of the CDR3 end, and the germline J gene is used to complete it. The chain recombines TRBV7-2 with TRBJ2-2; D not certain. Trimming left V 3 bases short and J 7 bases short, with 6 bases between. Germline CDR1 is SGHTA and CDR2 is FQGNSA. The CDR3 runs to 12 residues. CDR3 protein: CASSFRVGELFF. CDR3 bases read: TGTGCCAGCAGCTTTCGGGTCGGGGAG. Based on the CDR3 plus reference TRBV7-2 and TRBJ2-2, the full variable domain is GAGVSQSPSNKVTEKGKDVELRCDPISGHTALYWYRQSLGQGLEFLIYFQGNSAPDKSGLPSDRFSAERTGGSVSTLTIQRTQQEDSAVYLCASSFRVGELFFGEGSRLTVL.

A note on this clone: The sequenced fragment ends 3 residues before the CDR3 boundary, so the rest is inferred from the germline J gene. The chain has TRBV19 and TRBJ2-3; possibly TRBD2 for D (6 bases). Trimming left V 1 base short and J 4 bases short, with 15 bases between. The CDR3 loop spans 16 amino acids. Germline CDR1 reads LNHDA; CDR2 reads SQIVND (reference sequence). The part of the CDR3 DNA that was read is TGTGCCAGTAGTATAGGAGCGACTAGTGACGCAGATACG. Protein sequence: CASSIGATSDADT. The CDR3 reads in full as CASSIGATSDADTQYF.

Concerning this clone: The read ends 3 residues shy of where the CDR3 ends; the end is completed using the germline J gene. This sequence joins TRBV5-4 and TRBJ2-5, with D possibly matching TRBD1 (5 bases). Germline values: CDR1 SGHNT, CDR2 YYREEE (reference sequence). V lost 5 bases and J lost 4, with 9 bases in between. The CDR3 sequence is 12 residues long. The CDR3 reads CASRQGTETQYF. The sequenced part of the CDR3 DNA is TGTGCCAGCAGGCAGGGTACAGAGACC.

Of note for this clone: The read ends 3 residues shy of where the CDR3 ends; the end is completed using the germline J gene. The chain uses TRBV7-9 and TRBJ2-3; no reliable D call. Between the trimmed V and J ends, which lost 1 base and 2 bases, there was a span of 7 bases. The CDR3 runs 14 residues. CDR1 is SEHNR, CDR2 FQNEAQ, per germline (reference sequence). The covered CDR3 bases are TGTGCCAGCAGCTTAGAACAGTCCACAGATACG. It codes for CASSLEQSTDT. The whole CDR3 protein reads CASSLEQSTDTQYF.